This TCR beta chain appears in the sequencing data of a study of T cells in Graves' hyperthyroidism and ophthalmopathy. The study's findings and limits: In the blood, most expanded thyroid clonotypes above 0.001 appeared as well.

Uncontrolled infections, other autoimmune diseases, pregnancy or lactation led to exclusion of patients. The diagnostic basis comprised clinical symptoms, serum thyroxine and TRAb, thyroid ultrasound and orbital computed tomography. Turning to this clonotype: What it binds is unknown.

The CDR3 is made up of 17 amino acids. After removal of 5 bases from V and 6 bases from J, the junction contained 13 bases not matched to a gene. Germline loops: CDR1 SGHVS, CDR2 FQNEAQ. Amplified TCR beta CDR3 regions derived from RNA transcripts. The primer set for the first-round RT-PCR of the TCR CDR3 was HTBI. TCRdb independently ran MiXCR on the multiplex PCR reads; one entry per CDR3 protein. Of approximately 400,000 distinct CDR3 sequences in the sample, about 18% are singletons; the top ten hold 35% to 45%. This chain connects TRBV7-8 to TRBJ2-5; 12 nucleotides line up with TRBD2. This clonotype was sampled from a man younger than 35 with Graves' ophthalmopathy. The sample taken for sequencing was blood. The CDR3 bases are TGTGCCAGCAGCCCATACCCTAGCGGGAGGGCCCTGAAGACCCAGTACTTC. It translates to CASSPYPSGRALKTQYF.